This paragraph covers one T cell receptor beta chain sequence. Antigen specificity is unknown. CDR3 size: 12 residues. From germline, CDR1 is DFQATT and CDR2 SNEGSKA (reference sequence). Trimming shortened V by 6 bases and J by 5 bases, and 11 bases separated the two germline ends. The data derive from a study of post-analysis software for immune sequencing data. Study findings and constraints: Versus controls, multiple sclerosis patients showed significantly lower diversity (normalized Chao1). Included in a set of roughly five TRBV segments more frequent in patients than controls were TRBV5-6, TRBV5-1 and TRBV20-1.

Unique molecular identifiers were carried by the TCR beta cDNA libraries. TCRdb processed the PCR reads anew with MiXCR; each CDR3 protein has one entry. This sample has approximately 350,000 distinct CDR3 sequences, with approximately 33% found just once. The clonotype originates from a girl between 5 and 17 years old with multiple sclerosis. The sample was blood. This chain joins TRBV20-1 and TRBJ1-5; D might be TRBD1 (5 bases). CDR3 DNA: TGCAGTGCCGTTGGGGGGGATCAGCCCCAGCATTTT. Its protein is CSAVGGDQPQHF.